This T cell receptor beta chain was recorded in a study of blood T cells in healthy people across ages. Study conclusions and caveats: TCR beta diversity, measured per million T cells, fell in a roughly linear way with age. Strong correlation was found linking TCR beta diversity to naive T cell percentage. More naive CD4+ cells and higher diversity marked long-lived donors relative to aged donors.

Next came a second PCR, run for about 7 to 12 cycles, which used a sample-barcoded 5' primer along with a J-beta primer mix. A single record per CDR3 protein comes from TCRdb applying MiXCR to the 5' RACE reads. Here the sample spans 1.5 million to 1.9 million distinct CDR3 sequences, roughly 43% being singletons. Points on this clonotype: Its cognate antigen is unknown.

The germline gives CDR1 MNHEY, CDR2 SMNVEV (reference sequence). The germline V and J ends were trimmed by 4 bases and 1 base, with 10 bases remaining between them. The length of the CDR3 is 14 residues. The chain carries TRBV27 and TRBJ1-1; D unclear. The source of this sequence is a young woman in good health. The specimen was blood. CDR3 sequence (DNA): TGTGCCAGCAGTTCTTACAGCGAGAACACTGAAGCTTTCTTT. Amino acids: CASSSYSENTEAFF.